A single sample gave rise to the 12 T cell receptor beta chains below, sequenced in a study of cytomegalovirus exposure and HLA in healthy donors. The PCR contained 60 Vbeta and 13 Jbeta primers. Sequencing used immunoSEQ multiplex PCR; TCRdb keeps in-frame clones, though not all of them. The sample lists roughly 100,000 clones; roughly 74% were seen once. Sequencing input: PBMCs. Receptors were obtained from a woman younger than 30 in good health and CMV-seropositive.

The rearrangement joins TRBV4-3 to TRBJ1-3; D not certain. The CDR3 is 18 amino acids. The germline gives CDR1 LGHNA, CDR2 YSLEER. Trimming cost V 0 bases and J 0 bases, with 15 bases left between them. The CDR3 DNA reads TGCGCCAGCAGCCAAGAATGGGCCCCTAACCGCTCTGGAAACACCATATATTTT. This sequence encodes CASSQEWAPNRSGNTIYF.

The V call is TRBV6-5, the J call TRBJ1-6; D is unresolved. CDR1 and CDR2 (germline): MNHEY, SVGAGI. The CDR3 is 15 amino acids. Trimming stripped 0 bases from V and 8 bases from J, with 11 bases between. The CDR3 here is CASSYSSRRDSPLHF. CDR3 bases: TGTGCCAGCAGTTACTCGTCCAGGAGGGATTCACCCCTCCACTTT.

This clone was counted a single time. The chain is built from TRBV7-9 and TRBJ2-2; TRBD2 agrees at 12 bases. The CDR3 is 17 amino acids. CDR1 and CDR2 from the germline V gene are SEHNR and FQNEAQ (reference sequence). The V and J ends lost 6 bases and 3 bases, in that order; junction bases with no gene match: 8. In nucleotides, the CDR3 is TGTGCCAGCAGGCCGACTAGCGGGAGAGATGACACCGGGGAGCTGTTTTTT. Translation gives CASRPTSGRDDTGELFF.

The rearrangement joins TRBV7-9 to TRBJ1-4, with 7 bases that match TRBD1. V lost 5 bases to trimming and J lost 7 bases; unmatched junction nucleotides: 10. CDR3 length: 15 residues. Germline CDR1 SEHNR, CDR2 FQNEAQ (reference sequence). The CDR3 DNA sequence: TGTGCCAGCAGCAATGCGGGACAGTTAAGTGAAAAACTGTTTTTT. Translating it yields CASSNAGQLSEKLFF.

This clone was seen a handful of times. This chain links TRBV9 with TRBJ2-1; D gene uncertain. The CDR3 runs 13 residues. Trimming took off 0 bases at V and 6 bases at J, with 7 bases between the two ends. Germline V gene lookup returns CDR1 SGDLS and CDR2 YYNGEE. This chain's CDR3 is CASSVATSNEQFF. CDR3 nucleotide sequence: TGTGCCAGCAGCGTAGCGACTTCCAATGAGCAGTTCTTC.

This clone was detected once. This rearrangement joins TRBV18 to TRBJ2-1; 9 bases fit TRBD2. The CDR3 consists of 14 residues. Germline CDR1 KGHSH, CDR2 LQKENI. After removal of 2 bases from V and 5 bases from J, the junction contained 1 base not matched to a gene. The CDR3 DNA reads TGTGCCAGCTCACCAAAGCGGGGGGACAATGAGCAGTTCTTC. Protein product: CASSPKRGDNEQFF.

The chain links TRBV29-1 to TRBJ2-3; 7 bases are shared with TRBD2. CDR1 is SQVTM, CDR2 ANQGSEA, per germline. The CDR3 is 14 residues long. V shed 6 bases, J shed 3 bases, and the junction held 9 bases outside the gene matches. The CDR3 loop is CSVTSAGPTDTQYF. In nucleotides, the CDR3 is TGCAGCGTAACTAGCGCCGGTCCAACAGATACGCAGTATTTT.

This clone was observed a few times. This sequence joins TRBV28 and TRBJ1-2; TRBD1 matches 8 bases. V lost 8 bases to trimming and J lost 5 bases; unmatched junction nucleotides: 7. Germline CDR1 reads MDHEN; CDR2 reads SYDVKM. The CDR3 runs 13 residues. CDR3 loop: CASSTTGVYGYTF. CDR3 nucleotides: TGTGCCAGCTCCACGACAGGGGTTTATGGCTACACCTTC.

This clone has only a few counts. The V gene is TRBV11-1, the J gene TRBJ2-1; the match to TRBD2 covers 9 bases. V dropped 1 base and J dropped 4; count of bases not matched to a gene: 2. The CDR3 runs to 15 residues. CDR1 is SGHAT and CDR2 is FQDESV in the germline V gene (reference sequence). In DNA form, the CDR3 reads TGTGCCAGCAGCTTAGGACTAGCGGCTTACAATGAGCAGTTCTTC. As protein: CASSLGLAAYNEQFF.

The V and J genes are TRBV4-3 and TRBJ1-4; perhaps TRBD1 as D (5 bases). The CDR3 runs 16 residues. Germline lookup yields CDR1 LGHNA and CDR2 YSLEER. V was clipped by 0 bases and J by 7 bases, with 15 bases between them. Here the CDR3 DNA reads TGCGCCAGCAGCCAAGATACTGGGCAGGGTACTGAAAAACTGTTTTTT. It encodes CASSQDTGQGTEKLFF.

The J gene is TRBJ2-1, the V gene TRBV2; D is perhaps TRBD2 (6 bases). Trimming took off 6 bases at V and 3 bases at J, with 18 bases between the two ends. The length of the CDR3 is 16 residues. CDR1 is SNHLY and CDR2 is FYNNEI in the germline V gene. The CDR3 coding sequence is TGTGCCAGCAGGCGCGGGACTCCCGAGGGCTACAATGAGCAGTTCTTC. This sequence encodes CASRRGTPEGYNEQFF.

This sequence joins TRBV19 and TRBJ2-3; 10 nucleotides match TRBD1. Germline CDR1 is LNHDA and CDR2 is SQIVND (reference sequence). V was pared by 3 bases and J by 6 bases, with 12 bases of the junction left unmatched. CDR3 size: 17 residues. The CDR3 DNA sequence: TGTGCCAGTAGTATTGGTTGGGACAGGGGCCCATCGGATACGCAGTATTTT. Its protein product is CASSIGWDRGPSDTQYF.